This T cell receptor (beta chain) originates from a study of CD8+ T cells in alopecia areata. The researchers isolated CD4+ and CD8+ T cells from PBMCs by sorting. Following extraction, RNA underwent reverse transcription to cDNA, which served as the sequencing template. Profiled with immunoSEQ multiplex PCR; TCRdb holds only in-frame clones, not every one. This table has 150,000 to 200,000 clones, about 60% appearing once. The sequencing used CD4+ T cells sorted from blood, collected at week 0. This TCR came from a human donor with alopecia areata.

Here the CDR3 DNA reads TGCGCCAGCAGCATAAGGACGAACACTGAAGCTTTCTTT. Residues: CASSIRTNTEAFF. The chain employs TRBV4-1 and TRBJ1-1; D unresolved. The CDR3 extends over 13 amino acids. Trimming removed 5 bases at V and 1 base at J, with 8 bases between. Looked up from germline, CDR1 is MGHRA and CDR2 is YSYEKL.